A single sample is the source of the 31 T cell receptor beta chains below, sequenced in a study of T cells in Graves' hyperthyroidism and ophthalmopathy. From RNA transcripts, TCR beta CDR3 regions were amplified. TCR CDR3 underwent first-round RT-PCR with the HTBI primer set. In TCRdb, the multiplex PCR reads were re-called with MiXCR into one record per CDR3 protein. The top ten clones hold over 45% of a sample with hundreds of thousands of distinct CDR3 sequences, roughly 21% of them seen once. Sequences were obtained from blood. All receptors come from a man aged 40-49 years with Graves' ophthalmopathy.

The gene calls are TRBV12-3 or TRBV12-4 and TRBJ1-5; D not certain. CDR3 length: 15 residues. The V gene lost 6 bases and the J gene lost 3 bases, with 15 bases spanning the gap. CDR3 residues: CASSLAGQHNQPQHF. CDR3 coding DNA: TGTGCCAGCAGCTTGGCCGGGCAGCACAATCAGCCCCAGCATTTT.

Here the CDR3 reads CATRDRRTDTQYF. In DNA form, the CDR3 reads TGTGCCACCCGGGACAGACGCACAGATACGCAGTATTTT. The J gene is TRBJ2-3, the V gene TRBV19; TRBD1 agrees at 7 bases. The germline gives CDR1 LNHDA, CDR2 SQIVND (reference sequence). The CDR3 is 13 residues long. Trimming removed 10 bases from V and 1 base from J; junction bases left unmatched: 5.

The V call is TRBV6-2 or TRBV6-3, the J call TRBJ2-3; TRBD2 matches 11 bases. The CDR3 extends over 16 amino acids. Germline V lookup: CDR1 MNHEY, CDR2 SVGEGT. The trim removed 2 bases at V and 3 bases at J, leaving 4 bases unmatched. For the CDR3, the DNA is TGTGCCAGCAGTTACCTTACTAGCGGGAGAACAGATACGCAGTATTTT. Translating it yields CASSYLTSGRTDTQYF.

A few counts support this clonotype. The chain couples TRBV27 to TRBJ2-7; the match to TRBD2 covers 10 bases. The CDR3 spans 14 residues. The V and J ends lost 10 bases and 3 bases, in that order; junction bases with no gene match: 9. The germline V gene has CDR1 MNHEY and CDR2 SMNVEV (reference sequence). In DNA form, the CDR3 reads TGTGCCACCCGCTGGGCTAGCGGGAGCTACGAGCAGTACTTC. This codes for CATRWASGSYEQYF.

This clonotype was seen only a few times. This chain links TRBV18 with TRBJ2-6, with 10 bases lining up with TRBD1. V dropped 1 base and J dropped 4; count of bases not matched to a gene: 10. The length of the CDR3 is 19 residues. The germline gives CDR1 KGHSH, CDR2 LQKENI. DNA for the CDR3: TGTGCCAGCTCACCACGAGACAGGGGGCAAACGTGGGGGGCCAACGTCCTGACTTTC. Amino acids: CASSPRDRGQTWGANVLTF.

This clonotype occurred a few times. The CDR3 region has the DNA TGTGCCAGCAGCCCCGGGCGAGACAGGGGGTTGGAGAACTATGGCTACACCTTC. Protein product: CASSPGRDRGLENYGYTF. The chain recombines TRBV7-9 with TRBJ1-2; TRBD1 aligns across 9 bases. Germline trimming cut 5 bases from V and 2 bases from J; bases unmatched to any gene: 15. Germline V gene data show CDR1 as SEHNR and CDR2 as FQNEAQ (reference sequence). The CDR3 is 18 amino acids.

The rearrangement links TRBV30 to TRBJ2-3; either TRBD1 or TRBD2 may supply D (5 bases each). The germline V gene encodes CDR1 GTSNPN and CDR2 SVGIG (reference sequence). The length of the CDR3 is 13 residues. V lost 3 bases and J lost 1, with 8 bases in between. The CDR3 protein is CAWSGAGTDTQYF. The CDR3 DNA sequence: TGTGCCTGGAGCGGGGCGGGCACAGATACGCAGTATTTT.

In this sample, this clonotype turned up a few times. CDR3 in amino acids: CASSTLDSQETQYF. CDR3 in DNA: TGTGCCAGCAGCACACTCGACAGCCAAGAGACCCAGTACTTC. The rearrangement joins TRBV7-8 to TRBJ2-5; D is perhaps TRBD1 (5 bases). V was clipped by 5 bases and J by 1 base, with 11 bases between them. The CDR3 spans 14 residues. Germline assignment: CDR1 SGHVS and CDR2 FQNEAQ.

This clonotype occurred a few times. The rearrangement uses TRBV11-2 and TRBJ2-2; 8 bases agree with TRBD2. CDR1 SGHAT and CDR2 FQNNGV come from the germline V gene. CDR3 size: 18 residues. The junction had 11 bases not matched to a gene; V was cut back by 3 bases and J by 2 bases. Here the CDR3 DNA reads TGTGCCAGCAGCTTCTCCGGCGGTAGCGGGGTCAACACCGGGGAGCTGTTTTTT. Encoded protein: CASSFSGGSGVNTGELFF.

The table lists this clonotype with many counts. The V call is TRBV7-9, the J call TRBJ1-1; 11 positions match TRBD1. CDR3 length equals 16 residues. Germline V lookup: CDR1 SEHNR, CDR2 FQNEAQ (reference sequence). V lost 4 bases and J lost 0; bases outside the gene matches: 4. CDR3 sequence (DNA): TGTGCCAGCAGCTCCTCGGACAGGGGGCTGAACACTGAAGCTTTCTTT. The encoded protein is CASSSSDRGLNTEAFF. Full variable domain (outside the CDR3, taken from reference TRBV7-9 and TRBJ1-1): DTGVSQNPRHKITKRGQNVTFRCDPISEHNRLYWYRQTLGQGPEFLTYFQNEAQLEKSRLLSDRFSAERPKGSFSTLEIQRTEQGDSAMYLCASSSSDRGLNTEAFFGQGTRLTVV.

There are many counts of this clonotype. The CDR3 spells CASSLDRDTEAFF. The CDR3 DNA is TGTGCCAGCAGCTTAGACAGGGACACTGAAGCTTTCTTT. This chain uses TRBV11-2 with TRBJ1-1; D possibly corresponds to TRBD1 (5 bases). The germline V and J ends were trimmed by 0 bases and 3 bases, with 5 bases remaining between them. Germline CDR1 SGHAT, CDR2 FQNNGV. This CDR3 spans 13 amino acids.

This clonotype occurred many times. The chain couples TRBV18 to TRBJ2-3; D remains unclear. The CDR3 runs to 13 residues. The germline V and J ends were trimmed by 2 bases and 0 bases, with 3 bases remaining between them. CDR1 is KGHSH, CDR2 LQKENI, per germline. The CDR3 sequence is CASSPKSTDTQYF. The CDR3, as DNA: TGTGCCAGCTCACCAAAAAGCACAGATACGCAGTATTTT.

The gene calls are TRBV6-2 or TRBV6-3 and TRBJ1-6; maybe TRBD1 (6 bases). The V end was cut by 10 bases, the J end by 9 bases, with 31 bases between. CDR3 length equals 18 residues. From germline, CDR1 is MNHEY and CDR2 SVGEGT. The CDR3 DNA reads as TGTGCCATTGAGGGGGGGGTAAGGAATTTTTCTGTATCTTCACCCCTCCACTTT. It specifies CAIEGGVRNFSVSSPLHF.

This clonotype has at least ten counts. This chain uses TRBV11-2 with TRBJ2-2; possibly TRBD1 for D (5 bases). CDR3 length equals 12 residues. Germline V gene data show CDR1 as SGHAT and CDR2 as FQNNGV. Trimming stripped 3 bases from V and 7 bases from J, with 6 bases between. The CDR3 is CASSFRDGELFF. The CDR3 DNA is TGTGCCAGCAGCTTCAGGGACGGGGAGCTGTTTTTT.

The count of this clonotype is one. This chain connects TRBV2 to TRBJ2-3; D possibly corresponds to TRBD2 (6 bases). The CDR3 contains 14 residues. Germline assignment: CDR1 SNHLY and CDR2 FYNNEI. V gave up 3 bases and J gave up 6 bases, with 13 bases separating them. CDR3 DNA: TGTGCCAGCAGTGACGCGGCGGGACTCGATACGCAGTATTTT. Translated: CASSDAAGLDTQYF.

This clonotype was seen repeatedly, ten times or more. CDR3 sequence: CASGPGIGYTF. The CDR3 nucleotides read TGTGCCAGCGGTCCAGGGATAGGCTACACCTTC. The chain couples TRBV28 to TRBJ1-2; TRBD1 is a possible D gene (5 bases). Between the trimmed V and J ends, which lost 8 bases and 8 bases, there was a span of 12 bases. Germline CDR1 reads MDHEN; CDR2 reads SYDVKM. This CDR3 is built from 11 residues.

This clonotype turned up a few times. The rearrangement links TRBV7-8 to TRBJ2-1; D is perhaps TRBD2 (5 bases). Trimming shortened V by 3 bases and J by 7 bases, and 10 bases separated the two germline ends. Germline CDR1 is SGHVS and CDR2 is FQNEAQ. The CDR3 runs to 13 residues. CDR3 DNA sequence: TGTGCCAGCAGCTTTGTGACGGGGAATGAGCAGTTCTTC. Its translation is CASSFVTGNEQFF.

In this sample, this clonotype turned up a few times. This sequence joins TRBV5-4 and TRBJ2-3; TRBD2 matches at 14 bases. CDR1 SGHNT and CDR2 YYREEE come from the germline V gene (reference sequence). There are 19 residues in the CDR3. V was clipped by 3 bases and J by 0 bases; unmatched bases: 9. DNA of the CDR3: TGTGCCAGCAGCTCTAAGGGGACTAGCGGGAGATCTAGCACAGATACGCAGTATTTT. Translating it yields CASSSKGTSGRSSTDTQYF.

This clonotype was observed a handful of times. The chain carries TRBV30 and TRBJ1-3; D perhaps matches TRBD1 (6 bases). This CDR3 contains 16 residues. Deletions cut 3 bases from V and 8 bases from J, with 23 bases between. Per germline, CDR1 GTSNPN and CDR2 SVGIG (reference sequence). The chain's CDR3 is CAWSSIFRGAGYTIYF. DNA for the CDR3: TGTGCCTGGAGCTCTATTTTCAGGGGAGCGGGTTACACCATATATTTT.

Regarding this clonotype: One junction end does not reproduce the germline sequence, and a read error may be involved. CDR3 nucleotides: TGCGCCAGCAGTTATAGCGGAAACTCCTACAATGAGCAGTTCTTC. This sequence encodes CASSYSGNSYNEQFF. The genes are TRBV5-5 and TRBJ2-1, with D maybe TRBD2 (6 bases). The CDR3 loop spans 15 amino acids. From germline, CDR1 is SGHKS and CDR2 YYEKEE (reference sequence).

This clonotype was seen just once. The V and J genes are TRBV7-6 and TRBJ2-7, with unresolved D. The CDR3 covers 13 residues. The V end was cut by 2 bases, the J end by 3 bases, with 8 bases between. Germline CDR1 is SGHVS and CDR2 is FNYEAQ. CDR3 amino acids: CASSLSKYYEQYF. DNA of the CDR3: TGTGCCAGCAGCTTAAGTAAATACTACGAGCAGTACTTC.

This clonotype appeared many times. The chain is built from TRBV3-1 and TRBJ2-1, with D perhaps being TRBD1 or TRBD2 (5 bases each). The CDR3 consists of 14 residues. Germline V lookup: CDR1 LGHDT, CDR2 YNNKEL (reference sequence). Trimming removed 3 bases at V and 5 bases at J, with 11 bases between. The CDR3 sequence: CASSQGVGDNEQFF. CDR3 sequence (DNA): TGTGCCAGCAGCCAGGGGGTAGGAGACAATGAGCAGTTCTTC.

This clonotype was recorded at least ten times. The V and J genes are TRBV2 and TRBJ1-1; 8 nucleotides line up with TRBD1. The CDR3 extends over 13 amino acids. Germline CDR1 is SNHLY and CDR2 is FYNNEI. V trimming: 6 bases; J trimming: 8 bases; junction bases outside the gene matches: 8. The CDR3 spells CASRETGAREAFF. The DNA of the CDR3 is TGTGCCAGCAGGGAGACAGGGGCCAGGGAAGCTTTCTTT.

The V and J genes are TRBV19 and TRBJ2-1; 9 positions match TRBD2. The ends lost 3 bases at V and 1 base at J; junction bases unmatched: 7. The CDR3 is made up of 17 amino acids. Germline V gene sequence: CDR1 LNHDA, CDR2 SQIVND (reference sequence). Here the CDR3 DNA reads TGTGCCAGTAGTATGGTGGCGGGAGGGGGGTCCTACAATGAGCAGTTCTTC. Protein product: CASSMVAGGGSYNEQFF. Combining the CDR3 with reference TRBV19 and TRBJ2-1 gives the whole variable domain DGGITQSPKYLFRKEGQNVTLSCEQNLNHDAMYWYRQDPGQGLRLIYYSQIVNDFQKGDIAEGYSVSREKKESFPLTVTSAQKNPTAFYLCASSMVAGGGSYNEQFFGPGTRLTVL.

The chain joins TRBV12-3 or TRBV12-4 to TRBJ1-1; TRBD1 matches at 8 bases. Trimming removed 5 bases from V and 1 base from J; junction bases left unmatched: 6. This CDR3 comprises 15 residues. CDR3 residues: CASSPADRANTEAFF. Written as DNA, the CDR3 is TGTGCCAGCAGTCCAGCGGACAGGGCGAACACTGAAGCTTTCTTT.

This clonotype occurred many times. V usage is TRBV6-2 or TRBV6-3 and J usage is TRBJ2-7, with D tentatively TRBD2 (5 bases). The germline V and J ends were trimmed by 5 bases and 2 bases, with 13 bases remaining between them. The CDR3 extends over 14 amino acids. CDR1 MNHEY and CDR2 SVGEGT come from the germline V gene. The CDR3 reads CASSPSGSTYEQYF. The CDR3 region has the DNA TGTGCCAGCAGTCCTTCGGGATCAACCTACGAGCAGTACTTC.

The chain employs TRBV28 and TRBJ2-4; D tentatively fits TRBD1 or TRBD2 (5 bases each). Trimming took off 2 bases at V and 14 bases at J, with 13 bases between the two ends. The germline CDR1 and CDR2 sequences are MDHEN and SYDVKM. The CDR3 covers 12 residues. Here the CDR3 DNA reads TGTGCCAGCAGTTTAACTTCGATGGGGGAGTACTTC. It specifies CASSLTSMGEYF.

This clonotype was recorded at least ten times. J is TRBJ1-1 and V is TRBV20-1, with a tentative D call TRBD1 (5 bases). V dropped 4 bases and J dropped 10 bases, with 13 bases sitting between them. The CDR3 spans 11 residues. Germline V CDR1 and CDR2: DFQATT, SNEGSKA (reference sequence). The CDR3 bases are TGCAGTGCTACCAGGGATCTGGGAGCTTTCTTT. This translates into CSATRDLGAFF.

This clonotype was found many times. The V gene is TRBV30, the J gene TRBJ1-2; possibly TRBD1 for D (6 bases). V was trimmed by 1 base and J by 7 bases, leaving 16 bases between them. The CDR3 length is 14 residues. From germline, CDR1 is GTSNPN and CDR2 SVGIG (reference sequence). The CDR3 region has the DNA TGTGCCTGGAGTGAGGGGGGGTACCTTGCTGGCTACACCTTC. Its protein is CAWSEGGYLAGYTF.

The rearrangement joins TRBV14 to TRBJ2-1; tentative D call: TRBD1 (6 bases). CDR3 length: 14 amino acids. V was clipped by 4 bases and J by 9 bases, with 16 bases between them. The germline V gene encodes CDR1 SGHDN and CDR2 FVKESK. This CDR3 reads CASSPDQGWSEQFF. The CDR3 nucleotides are TGTGCCAGCAGCCCGGACCAGGGGTGGAGTGAGCAGTTCTTC.

This clonotype was seen only a few times. The V gene is TRBV20-1, the J gene TRBJ2-5, with 10 positions matching TRBD1. J was trimmed by 4 bases and V by 6 bases; bases with no gene match: 5. The CDR3 runs to 13 residues. Per germline, CDR1 DFQATT and CDR2 SNEGSKA (reference sequence). CDR3 sequence: CSARGDRGETQYF. The CDR3 DNA is TGCAGTGCAAGGGGGGACAGGGGAGAGACCCAGTACTTC.